This T cell receptor (beta chain) was documented in a study of T cells in Graves' hyperthyroidism and ophthalmopathy (dated by TCRdb to 2018 to 2020). The study in broad terms: Peripheral blood was collected at initial diagnosis, before any treatment. Prospective prediction of ophthalmopathy was tested in an independent validation cohort of under 20 hyperthyroidism patients and 17 patients who later progressed to ophthalmopathy. According to the paper, TCR Vbeta CDR3 sequencing was carried out on some 130 peripheral blood samples, which came from about 45 ophthalmopathy, under 80 hyperthyroidism and about 17 progressor patients. To identify distinguishing TCR V-J signatures, a discovery cohort of roughly 100 patients was used, comprising 40 to 45 with Graves' ophthalmopathy and 57 with stable Graves' hyperthyroidism. In more than 5 Graves' hyperthyroidism patients, the study also compared T-cell repertoires from thyroid tissue with T-cell repertoires from blood. After blood sampling, hyperthyroidism patients were treated with methimazole at a starting dose of 30 mg daily, and ophthalmopathy patients were treated with high-dose intravenous methylprednisolone. For training and testing, the 80 to 100 patients in the discovery cohort were randomly divided in a 7:3 ratio. Paper-wide results and their limitations: Sample size was not statistically predetermined, and investigators were not blinded to group allocation. Ophthalmopathy was separated from stable hyperthyroidism by a 13 V-J signature model, with 85% to 90% sensitivity and 81% to 82% specificity obtained in cross-validation and 80%/75% obtained in testing. Most expanded thyroid clonotypes (frequency above 0.001) were also detected in blood, suggesting blood repertoires may reflect thyroid immune responses. During validation, the model predicted progression to ophthalmopathy a median of approximately six months ahead of onset, with roughly 65% sensitivity and 72.22% specificity.

Points on this clonotype: What antigen it recognizes has not been identified. The input lacks base qualities; no much larger clone sits a single base away.

The TCR beta CDR3 regions were amplified from the RNA transcripts. A first-round RT-PCR of the TCR CDR3 used the HTBI primer set with the Qiagen OneStep RT-PCR kit. Libraries were constructed in a second round of multiplex PCR, after which size selection and purification were performed. Paired-end sequencing of the libraries was performed with 100 bp reads on an Illumina HiSeq2000. From the authors' description of their analysis: Raw data were processed with SOAPnuke, discarding reads with adapters, uncalled bases, mean Phred below 15, or no exact constant-primer or identifier match. COPE v1.2.5 was used to merge the high-quality paired reads, and each unique nucleotide sequence was defined as a clonotype. MiTCR v1.1 was used to align the clonotypes against IMGT TRBV, TRBD and TRBJ reference segments. Only V-J combinations with frequency above 0.0001, covering roughly 99% of repertoires, were analysed. The TCS score was defined as the ratio of F50 (clonal expansion) to E x V (chaos), calculated using BLOSUM62-based TCRdist between CDR3 peptides within each V-J. Welch's t-statistics and random forest reduced roughly 500 V-J features to 13, which were used in a naive Bayes classifier (R e1071). TCRdb's own reprocessing of the public reads used fastp at Q25 and MiXCR and kept productive beta chains. Each record represents a unique CDR3 protein, reported with the most common genes and DNA among its rows. Clone size and V and J calls follow TCRdb, not the original study. The sample table holds 380,000 or so distinct CDR3 sequences, of which approximately 19% were seen once. The top ten clonotypes cover about 3.7% of the sample.

Stable Graves' hyperthyroidism was defined as the absence of progression to ophthalmopathy over 18 months of follow-up. Hyperthyroidism patients were aged 18 to 65 years and newly diagnosed, with disease duration of less than 2 months. Exclusion was applied to patients with uncontrolled infections, other autoimmune diseases, pregnancy or lactation. Diagnoses were based on clinical symptoms, serum thyroxine and TRAb, thyroid ultrasound and orbital computed tomography. PBMCs were separated from approximately 9.9 ml of fresh peripheral blood using Ficoll-Paque density gradient centrifugation. Total RNA was extracted using Trizol reagent, and RNA quality was assessed on an Agilent 2100 Bioanalyzer. CDR1 is given as MNHGY and CDR2 as SAAAGT, both from the germline V gene. Including cysteine and phenylalanine, the CDR3 has 14 amino acids. Of the read, only the CDR3 DNA is kept; its 42 bases are in frame from base 1. Cut back by 3 bases and 1 base, the V and J ends lie 9 bases apart.

This clonotype originated in a woman in her late teens or twenties with Graves' hyperthyroidism. Sequenced: blood. The chain is made from TRBV6-8 and TRBJ1-2, with no confident D gene call. The nucleotide sequence is given as TGTGCCAGCAGTTATCGGGCAGGTAACTATGGCTACACCTTC. The encoded protein is CASSYRAGNYGYTF.